The 24 T cell receptor beta chains below come from one sample, sequenced in a study of siplizumab effects on memory and regulatory T cells. The method was immunoSEQ multiplex PCR; TCRdb's version includes in-frame clones alone and lacks a portion of them. Counted here are 6,500 to 8,500 clones, roughly 70% occurring once; the ten biggest clones make up 48%. The sequencing input was effector memory CD8+ T cells sorted from blood. Subset denoted: unstimulated CD8+ effector memory T cells. All receptors derive from a human donor in good health.

This rearrangement joins TRBV7-3 to TRBJ1-1; 7 bases fit TRBD1. Germline-derived CDR1 and CDR2 are SGHTA and FQGTGA. V was pared by 1 base and J by 4 bases, with 12 bases of the junction left unmatched. This CDR3 has 17 amino acids. DNA of the CDR3: TGTGCCAGCAGCTTAAGGGACAGTGTGAGAGAGGGCACTGAAGCTTTCTTT. Translated, it gives CASSLRDSVREGTEAFF.

This clone has just one count. The chain couples TRBV19 to TRBJ2-2; D possibly uses TRBD1 or TRBD2 (5 bases each). CDR1 and CDR2 (germline): LNHDA, SQIVND (reference sequence). The CDR3 consists of 18 residues. V was shortened by 6 bases and J by 4 bases, with 24 bases between the two germline ends. CDR3 bases: TGTGCCAGTAGCCTCTTCACGGCCTCAGGGAGAGGCACCGGGGAGCTGTTTTTT. It is translated as CASSLFTASGRGTGELFF.

The chain has TRBV29-1 and TRBJ2-1; 13 bases match TRBD2. The V and J ends lost 5 bases and 8 bases, in that order; junction bases with no gene match: 12. The CDR3 consists of 16 residues. CDR1 and CDR2 (germline): SQVTM, ANQGSEA. The CDR3 bases are TGCAGCGTTAAACCCGGACTAGCGGGAGACTCGGATGAGCAGTTCTTC. The encoded protein is CSVKPGLAGDSDEQFF.

CDR3 in amino acids: CSVDKAGREGYTF. The CDR3 coding sequence is TGCAGCGTTGATAAGGCAGGTCGGGAGGGCTACACCTTC. This chain joins TRBV29-1 and TRBJ1-2; D not certain. Trimming stripped 3 bases from V and 8 bases from J, with 16 bases between. Germline CDR1 and CDR2: SQVTM and ANQGSEA. The CDR3 extends over 13 amino acids. Full variable domain (missing parts from reference TRBV29-1 and TRBJ1-2): SAVISQKPSRDICQRGTSLTIQCQVDSQVTMMFWYRQQPGQSLTLIATANQGSEATYESGFVIDKFPISRPNLTFSTLTVSNMSPEDSSIYLCSVDKAGREGYTFGSGTRLTVV.

The rearrangement uses TRBV9 and TRBJ1-5; no definite D call. This CDR3 has 12 residues. V was trimmed by 0 bases and J by 9 bases, leaving 7 bases between them. Germline CDR1 reads SGDLS; CDR2 reads YYNGEE. The CDR3 spells CASSVEKGPQHF. The CDR3 DNA follows: TGTGCCAGCAGCGTAGAGAAGGGGCCCCAGCATTTT.

The V gene is TRBV5-5, the J gene TRBJ2-5; perhaps TRBD1 as D (5 bases). Trimming cost V 4 bases and J 4 bases, with 23 bases left between them. CDR1 SGHKS and CDR2 YYEKEE come from the germline V gene (reference sequence). This CDR3 has 17 amino acids. In DNA form, the CDR3 reads TGTGCCAGCAGCCAAGTCCAGGTTTCAGGGTACCGAGAGACCCAGTACTTC. Amino acid sequence: CASSQVQVSGYRETQYF.

V usage is TRBV12-5 and J usage is TRBJ2-7; D may be TRBD1 (6 bases). This CDR3 comprises 15 residues. Per germline, CDR1 LGHNT and CDR2 FRNRAP. V gave up 2 bases and J gave up 1 base, with 12 bases separating them. The CDR3, as DNA: TGTGCTAGTGGTTTGAACAGGGAGAGTTCCTACGAGCAGTACTTC. Protein product: CASGLNRESSYEQYF. Using reference TRBV12-5 and TRBJ2-7 for the parts outside the CDR3, the full variable domain is DARVTQTPRHKVTEMGQEVTMRCQPILGHNTVFWYRQTMMQGLELLAYFRNRAPLDDSGMPKDRFSAEMPDATLATLKIQPSEPRDSAVYFCASGLNRESSYEQYFGPGTRLTVT.

The CDR3 DNA sequence: TGTGCCAGCAGCCAGACTAGCGGGAGCTCTGGGGCCAACGTCCTGACTTTC. Its translation is CASSQTSGSSGANVLTF. J is TRBJ2-6 and V is TRBV7-2; the match to TRBD2 covers 12 bases. V dropped 5 bases and J dropped 0; count of bases not matched to a gene: 2. Germline V gene lookup returns CDR1 SGHTA and CDR2 FQGNSA. The CDR3 loop spans 17 amino acids.

The genes are TRBV21-1 and TRBJ1-1. TRBV21-1 is an annotated pseudogene. The CDR3 has 12 residues. The CDR3 protein is CASSKGNTEAFF. CDR3 DNA sequence: TGTGCCAGCAGCAAAGGGAACACTGAAGCTTTCTTT.

The chain carries TRBV7-8 and TRBJ2-3; 7 bases match TRBD2. This CDR3 spans 14 amino acids. Germline-derived CDR1 and CDR2 are SGHVS and FQNEAQ. V was clipped by 2 bases and J by 6 bases; unmatched bases: 5. DNA of the CDR3: TGTGCCAGCAGCTTACAAAGACTAGCTGATACGCAGTATTTT. Its protein is CASSLQRLADTQYF. Filled out from reference TRBV7-8 and TRBJ2-3, the complete variable domain reads GAGVSQSPRYKVAKRGQDVALRCDPISGHVSLFWYQQALGQGPEFLTYFQNEAQLDKSGLPSDRFFAERPEGSVSTLKIQRTQQEDSAVYLCASSLQRLADTQYFGPGTRLTVL.

CDR3 bases: TGTGCCAGCAGCTTAAGGGCCCCACAGGGGTTGGGTGAAGCTTTCTTT. This translates into CASSLRAPQGLGEAFF. The rearrangement joins TRBV7-8 to TRBJ1-1, with 7 positions matching TRBD1. Germline V CDR1 and CDR2: SGHVS, FQNEAQ. The CDR3 totals 16 residues. V lost 2 bases to trimming and J lost 7 bases; unmatched junction nucleotides: 13. Drawing the rest from reference TRBV7-8 and TRBJ1-1, the complete variable domain is GAGVSQSPRYKVAKRGQDVALRCDPISGHVSLFWYQQALGQGPEFLTYFQNEAQLDKSGLPSDRFFAERPEGSVSTLKIQRTQQEDSAVYLCASSLRAPQGLGEAFFGQGTRLTVV.

The chain couples TRBV11-2 to TRBJ2-2; 9 nucleotides match TRBD1. Germline values: CDR1 SGHAT, CDR2 FQNNGV. This CDR3 has 16 amino acids. Losses at the gene ends were 3 bases for V and 4 bases for J; bases not matched to a gene: 6. The CDR3, as DNA: TGTGCCAGCAGCTTGCACAGGGGGCTCGGCACCGGGGAGCTGTTTTTT. Its protein is CASSLHRGLGTGELFF. The variable domain in full, completed from reference TRBV11-2 and TRBJ2-2, reads EAGVAQSPRYKIIEKRQSVAFWCNPISGHATLYWYQQILGQGPKLLIQFQNNGVVDDSQLPKDRFSAERLKGVDSTLKIQPAKLEDSAVYLCASSLHRGLGTGELFFGEGSRLTVL.

The V gene is TRBV27, the J gene TRBJ2-4; no firm D call. CDR1 is MNHEY and CDR2 is SMNVEV in the germline V gene (reference sequence). Trimming removed 5 bases from V and 2 bases from J, with 16 bases in between. The CDR3 is 16 amino acids. The CDR3 protein is CASSPRITLSKNIQYF. CDR3 in DNA: TGTGCCAGCAGTCCGAGGATCACCTTGTCCAAAAACATTCAGTACTTC.

This clone is large (0.1 to 1%). The rearrangement links TRBV7-2 to TRBJ2-2; TRBD1 matches at 9 bases. Germline V lookup: CDR1 SGHTA, CDR2 FQGNSA. The V segment lost 5 bases and the J segment 5 bases; nucleotides outside the gene matches: 9. CDR3 length equals 16 residues. In DNA form, the CDR3 reads TGTGCCAGCAGCGCGTACGGGACAGGGAGTACCGGGGAGCTGTTTTTT. It codes for CASSAYGTGSTGELFF.

This clone was detected only a few times. This sequence joins TRBV30 and TRBJ1-3, with D unresolved. CDR1 is GTSNPN, CDR2 SVGIG, per germline (reference sequence). Trimming took 4 bases from V and 0 from J, leaving 4 bases between them. This CDR3 has 12 amino acids. CDR3 DNA: TGTGCCTGGAAGGCCTCTGGAAACACCATATATTTT. Its protein is CAWKASGNTIYF.

The table lists this clone with a count of one. J is TRBJ2-1 and V is TRBV15; a weak D match, TRBD2 (6 bases). The V and J ends lost 3 bases and 4 bases respectively, with 10 bases between them. CDR3 length: 14 amino acids. The V gene's germline CDR1 is LNHNV and CDR2 YYDKDF (reference sequence). CDR3 protein: CATSSLGGYNEQFF. CDR3 DNA: TGTGCCACCAGCAGTCTTGGAGGGTACAATGAGCAGTTCTTC.

In regard to this clone: At one end, the junction sequence differs from germline, possibly due to a read error. This chain uses TRBV5-1 with TRBJ2-1; 7 nucleotides agree with TRBD1. This CDR3 comprises 16 residues. Germline V gives CDR1 SGHRS, CDR2 YFSETQ. Here the CDR3 DNA reads TGTGTCAGCAGCCAGGTCCGGGACAGCCCTTTCAATGAGCAGTTCTTC. This translates into CVSSQVRDSPFNEQFF.

The chain uses TRBV5-1 and TRBJ1-2; 7 bases are shared with TRBD1. The V gene's germline CDR1 is SGHRS and CDR2 YFSETQ. J lost 8 bases, V lost 4 bases, and 11 bases had no gene match. This CDR3 region has 14 residues. CDR3 in amino acids: CASSPRQGRDGYTF. The DNA for the CDR3 is TGCGCCAGCAGCCCCAGACAGGGTAGGGACGGCTACACCTTC.

V and J are TRBV9 and TRBJ1-1, with D hard to call. CDR1 and CDR2 from the germline V gene are SGDLS and YYNGEE. V gave up 0 bases and J gave up 5 bases, with 5 bases separating them. This CDR3 has 12 residues. The CDR3 is CASSVGDTEAFF. DNA for the CDR3: TGTGCCAGCAGCGTAGGGGATACTGAAGCTTTCTTT.

The chain combines TRBV6-1 with TRBJ2-7; 13 bases agree with TRBD2. The trim removed 8 bases at V and 0 bases at J, leaving 4 bases unmatched. CDR1 and CDR2 from the germline V gene are MNHNS and SASEGT. The CDR3 spans 15 residues. This chain's CDR3 is CASQGLAGTSYEQYF. The CDR3, as DNA: TGTGCCAGCCAGGGACTAGCGGGGACCTCCTACGAGCAGTACTTC.

The genes are TRBV29-1 and TRBJ2-2; no clear D. CDR1 and CDR2 (germline): SQVTM, ANQGSEA. The CDR3 spans 12 residues. Trimming cost V 4 bases and J 1 base, with 4 bases left between them. In DNA form, the CDR3 reads TGCAGCGTTGGCGGGAACACCGGGGAGCTGTTTTTT. Translating gives CSVGGNTGELFF.

This clone was observed once. The V gene is TRBV5-1, the J gene TRBJ2-3, with no clear D. CDR1 and CDR2 from the germline V gene are SGHRS and YFSETQ. The CDR3 runs 16 residues. The V and J ends lost 0 bases and 2 bases respectively, with 13 bases between them. The CDR3 DNA is TGCGCCAGCAGCTTGGCACGGGCGACAATCACAGATACGCAGTATTTT. Amino acid sequence: CASSLARATITDTQYF.

The chain employs TRBV6-1 and TRBJ1-5; possibly TRBD1 for D (5 bases). This CDR3 contains 15 residues. CDR1 is MNHNS and CDR2 is SASEGT in the germline V gene. V lost 1 base and J 3 bases, leaving 10 bases between the germline ends. The CDR3 loop reads CASSEGGGINQPQHF. CDR3 coding DNA: TGTGCCAGCAGTGAAGGTGGGGGGATCAATCAGCCCCAGCATTTT.

The chain recombines TRBV5-1 with TRBJ2-4; D is ambiguous. V lost 5 bases and J lost 0, with 12 bases in between. The CDR3 loop spans 15 amino acids. CDR1 and CDR2 (germline): SGHRS, YFSETQ. The CDR3 protein is CASRADTIAKNIQYF. CDR3 nucleotides: TGCGCCAGCAGGGCAGATACAATAGCCAAAAACATTCAGTACTTC.